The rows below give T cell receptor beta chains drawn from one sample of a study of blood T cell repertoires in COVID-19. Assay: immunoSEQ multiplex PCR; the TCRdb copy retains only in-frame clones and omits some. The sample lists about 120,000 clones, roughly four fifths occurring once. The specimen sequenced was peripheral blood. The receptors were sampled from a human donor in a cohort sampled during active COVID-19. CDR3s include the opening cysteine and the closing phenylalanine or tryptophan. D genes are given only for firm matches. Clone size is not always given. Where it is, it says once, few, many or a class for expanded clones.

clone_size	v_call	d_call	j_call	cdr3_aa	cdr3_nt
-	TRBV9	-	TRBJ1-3	CASSLHRAGNTIYF	TGTGCCAGCAGCCTCCACAGGGCTGGAAACACCATATATTTT
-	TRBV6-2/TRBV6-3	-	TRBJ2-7	CASSLRAAYEQYF	TGTGCCAGCAGTTTGAGGGCAGCCTACGAGCAGTACTTC
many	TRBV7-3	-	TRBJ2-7	CASSSSPGLTTGEQYF	TGTGCCAGCAGCTCGTCACCGGGACTCACCACGGGCGAGCAGTACTTC
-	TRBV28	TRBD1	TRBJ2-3	CASSLKRRGTQLKGDTQYF	TGTGCCAGCAGTTTAAAGCGCAGGGGGACACAGTTGAAGGGAGATACGCAGTATTTT
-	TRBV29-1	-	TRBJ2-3	CSVLRGTDTQYF	TGCAGCGTTTTAAGAGGCACAGATACGCAGTATTTT
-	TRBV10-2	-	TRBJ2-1	CASRMGSGPYNEQFF	TGCGCCAGCAGGATGGGTAGCGGCCCCTACAATGAGCAGTTCTTC
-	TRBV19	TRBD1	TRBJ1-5	CASSIGGQGDNQPQHF	TGTGCCAGTAGTATCGGGGGACAGGGAGACAATCAGCCCCAGCATTTT
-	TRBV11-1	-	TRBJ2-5	CASSDRDTGGQETQYF	TGTGCCAGCAGCGACCGGGACACGGGAGGTCAAGAGACCCAGTACTTC
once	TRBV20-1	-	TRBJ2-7	CSASLHSTYEQYF	TGCAGTGCTAGTTTGCACAGTACCTACGAGCAGTACTTC
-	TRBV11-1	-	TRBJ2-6	CASLPGRSGANVLTF	TGTGCCAGCCTACCAGGCCGGTCCGGGGCCAACGTCCTGACTTTC
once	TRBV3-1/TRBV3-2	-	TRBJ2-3	CASSQYSGTQYF	TGTGCCAGCAGCCAATATTCCGGTACGCAGTATTTT
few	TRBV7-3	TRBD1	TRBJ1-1	CASSPGQGASEGLTFF	TGTGCCAGCAGTCCGGGACAGGGGGCGTCGGAGGGCCTAACTTTCTTT
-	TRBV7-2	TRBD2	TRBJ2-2	CASSLAGLANGELFF	TGTGCCAGCAGCTTAGCGGGACTAGCGAACGGGGAGCTGTTTTTT
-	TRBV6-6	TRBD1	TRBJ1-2	CASSYRDRGPNF	TGTGCCAGCAGTTACCGGGACAGGGGGCCCAACTTC
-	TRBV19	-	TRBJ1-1	CAIGDTAEAFF	TGTGCCATAGGGGACACCGCTGAAGCTTTCTTT
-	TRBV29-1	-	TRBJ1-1	CSALKGQQNTEAFF	TGCAGCGCGTTGAAAGGACAGCAGAACACTGAAGCTTTCTTT
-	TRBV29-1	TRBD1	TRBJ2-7	CSVEEQGATYEQYF	TGCAGCGTTGAAGAGCAGGGGGCAACCTACGAGCAGTACTTC
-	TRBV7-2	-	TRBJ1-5	CASSQTGGLQPQHF	TGTGCCAGCAGCCAAACGGGAGGTCTTCAGCCCCAGCATTTT
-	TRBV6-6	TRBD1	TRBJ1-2	CASSYDDRGVGGYTF	TGTGCCAGCAGTTACGACGACAGGGGGGTCGGTGGCTACACCTTC
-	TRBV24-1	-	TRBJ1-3	CATSDARQASGNTIYF	TGTGCCACCAGTGACGCCAGACAGGCCTCTGGAAACACCATATATTTT
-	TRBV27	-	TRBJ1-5	CASSLKAGGSNQPQHF	TGTGCCAGCAGTTTAAAAGCAGGAGGTAGCAATCAGCCCCAGCATTTT
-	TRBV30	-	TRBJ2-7	CAWSWGGVYEQYF	TGTGCCTGGAGTTGGGGGGGCGTCTACGAGCAGTACTTC
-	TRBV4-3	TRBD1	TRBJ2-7	CASSQVGQGAYEQYF	TGCGCCAGCAGCCAAGTGGGACAGGGGGCATACGAGCAGTACTTC
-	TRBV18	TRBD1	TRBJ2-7	CASSPAETGWYEQYF	TGTGCCAGCTCACCAGCTGAGACAGGGTGGTACGAGCAGTACTTC
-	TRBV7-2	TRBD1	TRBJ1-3	CASSFSGRGLGNTIYF	TGTGCCAGCAGCTTTAGCGGGAGGGGGCTCGGAAACACCATATATTTT
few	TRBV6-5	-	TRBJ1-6	CASSPRTDTSPLHF	TGTGCCAGCAGCCCCCGGACGGACACGTCACCCCTCCACTTT
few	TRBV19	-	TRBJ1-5	CASRGPLQAGNQPQHF	TGTGCCAGTAGGGGGCCATTACAGGCCGGCAATCAGCCCCAGCATTTT
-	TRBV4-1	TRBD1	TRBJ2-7	CASSRDSIYEQYF	TGCGCCAGCAGCCGGGACAGCATTTACGAGCAGTACTTC
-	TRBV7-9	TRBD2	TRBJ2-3	CASRLMGPSGRAVADTQYF	TGTGCCAGCAGATTGATGGGACCTAGCGGGAGGGCGGTCGCAGATACGCAGTATTTT
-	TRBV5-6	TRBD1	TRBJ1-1	CASSLQGRNTEAFF	TGTGCCAGCAGCTTACAGGGGCGGAACACTGAAGCTTTCTTT
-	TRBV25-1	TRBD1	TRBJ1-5	CASSGTGGQPQHF	TGTGCCAGCAGCGGGACAGGGGGCCAGCCCCAGCATTTT
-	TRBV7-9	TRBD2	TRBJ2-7	CASSLASGSLNEQYF	TGTGCCAGCAGCTTAGCTAGCGGGAGTCTCAACGAGCAGTACTTC
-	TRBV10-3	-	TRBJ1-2	CAISEGGGASYGYTF	TGTGCCATCAGTGAGGGGGGGGGCGCAAGTTATGGCTACACCTTC
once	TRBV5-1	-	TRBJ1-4	CASSLGRGSREKLFF	TGCGCCAGCAGCCTGGGGCGGGGAAGCCGCGAAAAACTGTTTTTT
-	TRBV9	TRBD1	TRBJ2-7	CASSAGQGETYEQYF	TGTGCCAGCAGCGCCGGACAGGGGGAGACCTACGAGCAGTACTTC
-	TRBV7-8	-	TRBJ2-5	CASSPGGEETQYF	TGTGCCAGCAGCCCTGGAGGGGAAGAGACCCAGTACTTC
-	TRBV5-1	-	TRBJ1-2	CASSLQGPEGYGYTF	TGCGCCAGCAGCTTGCAAGGACCGGAGGGCTATGGCTACACCTTC